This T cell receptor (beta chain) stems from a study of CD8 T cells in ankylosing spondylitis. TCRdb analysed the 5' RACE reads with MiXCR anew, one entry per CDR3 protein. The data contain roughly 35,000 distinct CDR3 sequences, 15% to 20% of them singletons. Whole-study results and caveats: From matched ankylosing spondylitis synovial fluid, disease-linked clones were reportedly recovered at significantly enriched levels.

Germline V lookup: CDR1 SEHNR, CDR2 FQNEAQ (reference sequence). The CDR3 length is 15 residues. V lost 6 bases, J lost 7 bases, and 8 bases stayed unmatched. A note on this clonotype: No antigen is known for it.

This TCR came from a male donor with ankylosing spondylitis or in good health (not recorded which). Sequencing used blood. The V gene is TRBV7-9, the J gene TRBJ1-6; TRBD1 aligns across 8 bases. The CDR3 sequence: CASSPWDRSNSPLHF. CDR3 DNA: TGTGCCAGCAGTCCGTGGGACAGGTCCAATTCACCCCTCCACTTT.